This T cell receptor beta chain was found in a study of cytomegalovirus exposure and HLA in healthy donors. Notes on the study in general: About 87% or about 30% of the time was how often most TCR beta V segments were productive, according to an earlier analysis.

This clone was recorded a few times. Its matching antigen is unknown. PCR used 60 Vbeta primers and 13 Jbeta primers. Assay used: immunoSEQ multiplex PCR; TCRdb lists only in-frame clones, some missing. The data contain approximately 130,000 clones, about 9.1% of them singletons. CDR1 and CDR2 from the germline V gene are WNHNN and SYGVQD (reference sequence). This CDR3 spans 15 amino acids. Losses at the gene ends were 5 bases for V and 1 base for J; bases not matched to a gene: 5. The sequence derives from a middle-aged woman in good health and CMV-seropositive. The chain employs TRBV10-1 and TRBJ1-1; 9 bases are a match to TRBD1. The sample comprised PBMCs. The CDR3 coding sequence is TGCGCCAGCAGTCCTAGGACAGGGGCGAACACTGAAGCTTTCTTT. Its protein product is CASSPRTGANTEAFF.